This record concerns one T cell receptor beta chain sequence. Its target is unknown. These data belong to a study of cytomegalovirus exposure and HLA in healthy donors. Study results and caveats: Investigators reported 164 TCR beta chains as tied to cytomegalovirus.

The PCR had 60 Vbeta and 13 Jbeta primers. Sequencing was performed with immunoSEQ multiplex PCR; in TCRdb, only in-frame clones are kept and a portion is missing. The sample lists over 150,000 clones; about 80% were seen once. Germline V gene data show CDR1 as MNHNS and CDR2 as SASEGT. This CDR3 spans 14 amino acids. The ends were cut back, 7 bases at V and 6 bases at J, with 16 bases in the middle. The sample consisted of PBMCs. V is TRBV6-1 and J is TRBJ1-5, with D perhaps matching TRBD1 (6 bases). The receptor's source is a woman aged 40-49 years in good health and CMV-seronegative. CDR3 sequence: CASTGGGVGQPQHF. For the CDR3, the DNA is TGTGCCAGCACCGGAGGGGGGGTAGGTCAGCCCCAGCATTTT.